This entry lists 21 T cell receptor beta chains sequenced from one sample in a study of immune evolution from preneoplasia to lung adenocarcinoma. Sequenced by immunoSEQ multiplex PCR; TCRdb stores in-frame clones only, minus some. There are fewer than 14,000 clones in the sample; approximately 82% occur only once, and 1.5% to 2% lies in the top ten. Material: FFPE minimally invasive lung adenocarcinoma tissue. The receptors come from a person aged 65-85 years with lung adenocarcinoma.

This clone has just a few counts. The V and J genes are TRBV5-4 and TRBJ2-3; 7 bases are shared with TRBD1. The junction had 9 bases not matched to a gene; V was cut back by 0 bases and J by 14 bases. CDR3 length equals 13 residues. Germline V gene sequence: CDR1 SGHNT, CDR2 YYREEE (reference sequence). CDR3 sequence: CASSLADRPTGYF. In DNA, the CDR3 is TGTGCCAGCAGCTTGGCGGACAGGCCGACGGGGTATTTT.

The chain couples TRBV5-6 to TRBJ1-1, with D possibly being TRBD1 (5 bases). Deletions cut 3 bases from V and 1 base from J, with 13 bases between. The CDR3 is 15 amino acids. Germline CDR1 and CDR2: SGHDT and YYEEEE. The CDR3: CASSSLTAANTEAFF. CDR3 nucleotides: TGTGCCAGCAGCTCGCTGACAGCTGCGAACACTGAAGCTTTCTTT.

CDR3 sequence reads: CAAQGPNTEAFF. Here the CDR3 DNA reads TGTGCCGCACAGGGCCCGAATACTGAAGCTTTCTTT. The chain uses TRBV27 and TRBJ1-1, with D perhaps TRBD1 (6 bases). The V end was cut by 11 bases, the J end by 5 bases, with 15 bases between. Germline V gene data show CDR1 as MNHEY and CDR2 as SMNVEV (reference sequence). The CDR3 has 12 residues.

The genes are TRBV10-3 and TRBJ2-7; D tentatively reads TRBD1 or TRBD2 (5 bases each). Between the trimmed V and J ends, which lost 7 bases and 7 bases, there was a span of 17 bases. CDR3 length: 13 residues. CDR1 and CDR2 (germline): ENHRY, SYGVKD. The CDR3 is CAINRDGLSEQYF. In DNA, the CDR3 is TGTGCCATCAACCGGGACGGCTTATCGGAGCAGTACTTC.

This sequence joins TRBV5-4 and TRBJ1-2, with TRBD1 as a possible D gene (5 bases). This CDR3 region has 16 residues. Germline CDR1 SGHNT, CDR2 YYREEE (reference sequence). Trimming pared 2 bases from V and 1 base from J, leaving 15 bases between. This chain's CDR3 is CASSLWPQGSNYGYTF. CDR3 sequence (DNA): TGTGCCAGCAGCTTATGGCCCCAGGGCAGTAACTATGGCTACACCTTC.

The CDR3 coding sequence is TGTGCCAGCAGCTTAACGGTAGGAGGTGGCTACACCTTC. Encoded protein: CASSLTVGGGYTF. The chain links TRBV7-3 to TRBJ1-2; D unresolved. CDR1 SGHTA and CDR2 FQGTGA come from the germline V gene. V was cut by 0 bases and J by 7 bases, with 9 bases left in between. The CDR3 length is 13 residues.

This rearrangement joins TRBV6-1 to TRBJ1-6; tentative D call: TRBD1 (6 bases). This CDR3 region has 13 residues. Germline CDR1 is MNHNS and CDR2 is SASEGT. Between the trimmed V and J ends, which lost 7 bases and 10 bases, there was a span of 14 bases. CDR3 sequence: CASTGTLTSPLHF. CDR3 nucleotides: TGTGCCAGCACAGGGACATTAACCTCACCCCTCCACTTT.

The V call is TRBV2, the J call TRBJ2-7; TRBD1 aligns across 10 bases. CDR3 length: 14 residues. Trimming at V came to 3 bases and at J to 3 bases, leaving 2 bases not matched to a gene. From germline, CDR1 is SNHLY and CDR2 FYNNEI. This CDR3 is CASSEGQGNYEQYF. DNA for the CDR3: TGTGCCAGCAGTGAGGGACAGGGGAACTACGAGCAGTACTTC.

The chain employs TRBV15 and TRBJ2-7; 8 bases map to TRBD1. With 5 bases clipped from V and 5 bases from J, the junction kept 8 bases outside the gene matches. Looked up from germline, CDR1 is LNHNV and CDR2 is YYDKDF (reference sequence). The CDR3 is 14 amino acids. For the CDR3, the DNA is TGTGCCACCAGCTACGACAGGGGTGGCGACGAGCAGTACTTC. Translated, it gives CATSYDRGGDEQYF.

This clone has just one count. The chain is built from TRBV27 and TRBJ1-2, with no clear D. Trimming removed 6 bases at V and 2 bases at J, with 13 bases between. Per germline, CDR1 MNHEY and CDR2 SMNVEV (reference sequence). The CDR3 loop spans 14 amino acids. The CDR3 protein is CASSPYGQNYGYTF. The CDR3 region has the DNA TGTGCCAGCAGCCCCTATGGGCAGAACTATGGCTACACCTTC.

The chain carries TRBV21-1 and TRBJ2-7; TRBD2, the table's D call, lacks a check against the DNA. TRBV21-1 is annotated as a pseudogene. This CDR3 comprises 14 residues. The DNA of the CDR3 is TGTGCCAGCAGCAAAGGAAGTGCTACCTACGAGCAGTACTTC. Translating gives CASSKGSATYEQYF.

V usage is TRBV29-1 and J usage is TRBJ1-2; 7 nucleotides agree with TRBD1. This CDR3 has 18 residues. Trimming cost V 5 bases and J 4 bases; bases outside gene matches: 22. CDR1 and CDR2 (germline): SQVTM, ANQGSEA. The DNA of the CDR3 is TGCAGCGTTACTGAAACCGGGAGACAGGGCGGTGGTGTCTATGGCTACACCTTC. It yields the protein CSVTETGRQGGGVYGYTF.

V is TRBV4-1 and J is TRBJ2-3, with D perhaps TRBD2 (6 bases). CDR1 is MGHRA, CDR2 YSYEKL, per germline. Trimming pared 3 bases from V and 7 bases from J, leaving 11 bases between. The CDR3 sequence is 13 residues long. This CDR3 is CASSQGLENTQYF. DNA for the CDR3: TGCGCCAGCAGCCAGGGACTCGAAAATACGCAGTATTTT.

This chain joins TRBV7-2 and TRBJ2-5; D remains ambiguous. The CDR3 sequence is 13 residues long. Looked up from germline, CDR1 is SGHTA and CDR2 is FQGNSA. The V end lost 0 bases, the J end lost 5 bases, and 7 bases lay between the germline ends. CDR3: CASSLAGWETQYF. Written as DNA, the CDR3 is TGTGCCAGCAGCTTAGCGGGCTGGGAGACCCAGTACTTC.

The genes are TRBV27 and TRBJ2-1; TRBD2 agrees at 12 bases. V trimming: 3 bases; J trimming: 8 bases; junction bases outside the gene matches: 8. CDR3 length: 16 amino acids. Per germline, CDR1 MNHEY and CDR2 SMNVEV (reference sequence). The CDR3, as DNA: TGTGCCAGCAGTTTCCTCCGACTAGCGGGAGCCCATGAGCAGTTCTTC. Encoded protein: CASSFLRLAGAHEQFF.

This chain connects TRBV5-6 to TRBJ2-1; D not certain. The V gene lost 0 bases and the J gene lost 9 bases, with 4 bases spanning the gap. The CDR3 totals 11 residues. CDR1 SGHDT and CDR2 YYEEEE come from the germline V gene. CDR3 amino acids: CASSLGGEQFF. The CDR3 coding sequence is TGTGCCAGCAGCTTGGGGGGTGAGCAGTTCTTC.

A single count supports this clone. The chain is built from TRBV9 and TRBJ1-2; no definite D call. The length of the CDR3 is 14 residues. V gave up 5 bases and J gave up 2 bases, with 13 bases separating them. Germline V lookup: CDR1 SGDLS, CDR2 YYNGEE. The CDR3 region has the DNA TGTGCCAGCAGTGGGTGGACGGCGAACTATGGCTACACCTTC. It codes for CASSGWTANYGYTF. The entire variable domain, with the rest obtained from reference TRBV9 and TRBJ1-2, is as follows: DSGVTQTPKHLITATGQRVTLRCSPRSGDLSVYWYQQSLDQGLQFLIQYYNGEERAKGNILERFSAQQFPDLHSELNLSSLELGDSALYFCASSGWTANYGYTFGSGTRLTVV.

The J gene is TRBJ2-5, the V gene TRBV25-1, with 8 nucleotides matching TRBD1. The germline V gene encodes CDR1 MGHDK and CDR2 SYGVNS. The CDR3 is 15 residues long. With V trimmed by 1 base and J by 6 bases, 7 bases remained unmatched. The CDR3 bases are TGTGCCAGCAGTGAATCGGGCGGACAGGGAAAGACCCAGTACTTC. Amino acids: CASSESGGQGKTQYF.

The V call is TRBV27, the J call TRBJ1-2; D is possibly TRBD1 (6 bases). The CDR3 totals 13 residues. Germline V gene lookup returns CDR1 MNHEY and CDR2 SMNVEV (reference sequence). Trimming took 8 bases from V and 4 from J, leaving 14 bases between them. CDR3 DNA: TGTGCCAGCGCCCCGACAGGTGCCTATGGCTACACCTTC. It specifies CASAPTGAYGYTF.

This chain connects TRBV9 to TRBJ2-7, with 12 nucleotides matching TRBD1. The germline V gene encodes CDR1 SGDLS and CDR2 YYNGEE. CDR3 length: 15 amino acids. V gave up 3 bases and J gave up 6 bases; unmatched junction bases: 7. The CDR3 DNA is TGTGCCAGCAGCGCCATCGGGACAGGGGGCGGCGAGCAGTACTTC. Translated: CASSAIGTGGGEQYF.

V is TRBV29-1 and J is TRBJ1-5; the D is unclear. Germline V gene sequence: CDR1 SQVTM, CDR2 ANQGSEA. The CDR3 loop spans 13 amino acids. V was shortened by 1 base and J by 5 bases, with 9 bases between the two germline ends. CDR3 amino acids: CSVEVARDQPQHF. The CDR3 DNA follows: TGCAGCGTTGAAGTTGCGAGGGATCAGCCCCAGCATTTT.